This is a list of T cell receptor beta chains from one sample in a study of T cells in Graves' hyperthyroidism and ophthalmopathy. TCRdb reprocessed the multiplex PCR reads via MiXCR and lists one record per CDR3 protein. The sample records 35,000 to 45,000 distinct CDR3 sequences, roughly 52% being singletons. Specimen: blood. The receptors shown here come from a man aged 35-49 years with Graves' ophthalmopathy. CDR3s include the opening cysteine and the closing phenylalanine or tryptophan. D genes are given only for firm matches. Not every row has a clone size; where given, it reads once, few, many or a size class.

j_call v_call d_call clone_size cdr3_nt cdr3_aa
TRBJ2-7 TRBV20-1 TRBD1 once TGCAGTGCCCGCTGGGACAGGGGTGGGGCGGGAGGCTCCTACGAGCAGTACTTC CSARWDRGGAGGSYEQYF
TRBJ2-1 TRBV25-1 NA NA TGTGCCAGTGGTAAGAGTACTGGTGGAAATGAGCAGTTCTTC CASGKSTGGNEQFF
TRBJ1-5 TRBV20-1 TRBD1 NA TGCAGTGCTACAGGGACAGCCTACGAGCATTTT CSATGTAYEHF
TRBJ2-3 TRBV7-6 TRBD2 many TGTGCCAGCAGCCCGTCTAGCGGGGGGCTTAGCACAGATACGCAGTATTTT CASSPSSGGLSTDTQYF
TRBJ1-2 TRBV20-1 NA medium-sized TGCAGTTTGGATACGCCGGTTGGCTACACCTTC CSLDTPVGYTF
TRBJ2-1 TRBV14 TRBD2 many TGTGCCAGCAGCGAGGGAGGGCCCTACAATGAGCAGTTCTTC CASSEGGPYNEQFF
TRBJ1-2 TRBV29-1 NA medium-sized TGCAGCGTTGACAGGGACTATGGCTACACCTTC CSVDRDYGYTF
TRBJ2-1 TRBV5-8 TRBD2 many TGTGCCAGCAGCCCGGGGGGTGGGAGGGTCAAAGGCTCCTACAATGAGCAGTTCTTC CASSPGGGRVKGSYNEQFF
TRBJ2-5 TRBV12-3/TRBV12-4 TRBD2 many TGTGCCAGCAGTCCTAGGGGGACTAGCGGGGGGGCGGGGGTATCGGAGACCCAGTACTTC CASSPRGTSGGAGVSETQYF
TRBJ2-3 TRBV20-1 TRBD1 many TGCAGTGCCAAGTTAGGGGGCGCGAAAGATACGCAGTATTTT CSAKLGGAKDTQYF
TRBJ1-2 TRBV20-1 NA NA TGCAGTGCTAGAGATCGCCGGGACGCCTATGGCTACACCTTC CSARDRRDAYGYTF
TRBJ2-1 TRBV28 NA many TGTGCCAGCACCATTCGGGGCAGCTCCTACAATGAGCAGTTCTTC CASTIRGSSYNEQFF
TRBJ2-5 TRBV20-1 TRBD1 NA TGCAGTGCTACCGGGACAGGGGGTGGTGAGACCCAGTACTTC CSATGTGGGETQYF
TRBJ2-7 TRBV20-1 TRBD1 NA TGCAGTGCTAGAGATCCGAGACAGGGGAACTACGAGCAGTACTTC CSARDPRQGNYEQYF
TRBJ1-1 TRBV7-9 NA many TGTGCCAGCAGCTCCCAGTGGAACACTGAAGCTTTCTTT CASSSQWNTEAFF
TRBJ1-4 TRBV5-5 NA many TGTGCCAGCACCAAGACAGCGACTATTGCAACTAATGAAAAACTGTTTTTT CASTKTATIATNEKLFF
TRBJ2-1 TRBV7-8 TRBD2 NA TGTGCCAGCAGCTCCCCTCGGACTAGTGGTGAGCAGTTCTTC CASSSPRTSGEQFF
TRBJ2-7 TRBV12-1 NA NA TGTGCCAGCAGTTACTATGGCTACGAGCAGTACTTC CASSYYGYEQYF
TRBJ1-5 TRBV6-1 NA NA TGTGCCAGTAGCCGGGACTACGATCAGCCCCAGCATTTT CASSRDYDQPQHF
TRBJ2-5 TRBV3-1 TRBD2 NA TGTGCCAGCAGCCAAGAGAAAGGGAGGGCCGAAGGAGAGACCCAGTACTTC CASSQEKGRAEGETQYF
TRBJ2-7 TRBV10-2 NA medium-sized TGCGCCAGCAGTGAGTCGGGGGGGCGATGGCAGTACTTC CASSESGGRWQYF
TRBJ1-3 TRBV20-1 NA NA TGCAGTGCTAGAGGAGCTGGAAACACCATATATTTT CSARGAGNTIYF
TRBJ2-2 TRBV7-3 NA many TGTGCCAGCAGCTTAATAGGAGACACCGGGGAGCTGTTTTTT CASSLIGDTGELFF
TRBJ2-5 TRBV20-1 NA NA TGCAGTGCTAGAGGTACAGGGGAGGTGAAAAAACTGTACTTC CSARGTGEVKKLYF
TRBJ1-3 TRBV20-1 NA many TGCAGTGTTAGAGGGGACTCTGGAAACACCATATATTTT CSVRGDSGNTIYF
TRBJ2-3 TRBV6-5 TRBD1 NA TGTGCCAGCAGTTACTCGACAGGGGATGTTACAGATACGCAGTATTTT CASSYSTGDVTDTQYF
TRBJ1-6 TRBV20-1 NA NA TGCAGTGTGGAGTGGGGGAACACGAATCGTCTACTCCACTTT CSVEWGNTNRLLHF
TRBJ2-3 TRBV10-2 TRBD2 once TGCGCCAGCAGCACTCTAGCGGGAAGCGGTACGCAGTATTTT CASSTLAGSGTQYF
TRBJ2-1 TRBV5-1 TRBD2 many TGCGCCAGCAGCTTGGATAGCGGGGGCTACAATGAGCAGTTCTTC CASSLDSGGYNEQFF
TRBJ2-1 TRBV12-3/TRBV12-4 NA once TGTGCCAGCAGTCCCGGGGGCGAGCAGTTCTTC CASSPGGEQFF
TRBJ1-5 TRBV20-1 NA many TGCAGTGCTATCCCCGGAACCGGACAAGGTCAGCCCCAGCATTTT CSAIPGTGQGQPQHF
TRBJ1-5 TRBV5-1 TRBD1 many TGCGCCAGCAGCACCCCCTGGTACCCGGGACAGGGTCTTCAGCCCCAGCATTTT CASSTPWYPGQGLQPQHF
TRBJ1-6 TRBV9 NA few TGTGCCAGCAGCTCCCAGGGGAGCAATCAGCCCCTCCACTTT CASSSQGSNQPLHF
TRBJ2-7 TRBV7-9 NA many TGTGCCAGCAGCGCTGGGGGCGCCGATATTCTGTACTTC CASSAGGADILYF
TRBJ1-3 TRBV20-1 NA many TGCAGTGTACGGCCCTACTCTGGAAACACCATATATTTT CSVRPYSGNTIYF
TRBJ1-1 TRBV28 NA many TGTGCCAGCGAGGAAGGACTTGGCGCTGAAGCTTTCTTT CASEEGLGAEAFF
TRBJ2-1 TRBV5-1 TRBD2 once TGCGCCAGCAGCTTGGCCGGACTAGCGGGAAGTTATGAGCAGTTCTTC CASSLAGLAGSYEQFF
TRBJ1-1 TRBV28 NA many TGTGCCAGCAGCCCTTCTGGTTGGGGGGGCGGCCCTGAAGCTTTCTTT CASSPSGWGGGPEAFF
TRBJ2-7 TRBV2 NA NA TGTGCCAGCAGTTTGAGGGTTGGCGAGCAGTACTTC CASSLRVGEQYF
TRBJ2-2 TRBV6-2/TRBV6-3 TRBD1 NA TGTGCCACTGCTAGAAACAGGGGGCAAACCAGCGGGGAGCTGTTTTTT CATARNRGQTSGELFF
TRBJ2-7 TRBV28 NA NA TGTGTCAGCAGTTCCCCGGGGAAGGGACGGTGCTTC CVSSSPGKGRCF
TRBJ2-1 TRBV14 NA many TGTGCCAGCAGCCAATTCAATGAGCAGTTCTTC CASSQFNEQFF
TRBJ2-7 TRBV7-2 NA NA TGTGCCGGCAGCCTAGAGCCGGGGGCATCCTACGAGCAGTACTTC CAGSLEPGASYEQYF
TRBJ2-7 TRBV2 TRBD2 medium-sized TGTGCCAGCAGTGTACAGCGGGGGGCATACGAGCAGTACTTC CASSVQRGAYEQYF
TRBJ1-1 TRBV3-1 NA NA TGTGCCAGCAGCCCAGGGAGGAACACTGAAGCTTTCTTT CASSPGRNTEAFF
TRBJ1-1 TRBV19 TRBD1 NA TGTGCCAGTAGTACAGGGGGCTACACTGAAGCTTTCTTT CASSTGGYTEAFF
TRBJ1-1 TRBV7-9 NA many TGTGCCAGCAGCTCTCAGTTGAACACTGAAGCTTTCTTT CASSSQLNTEAFF
TRBJ2-1 TRBV9 TRBD2 few TGTGCCAGCAGCGTAAGCTGGGCTAGCGGGAGGGCCAATGAGCAGTTCTTC CASSVSWASGRANEQFF
TRBJ1-2 TRBV5-4 TRBD1 NA TGTGCCAGCAGCCAGGCTGGTGGGACAGCTAACTATGGCTACACCTTC CASSQAGGTANYGYTF